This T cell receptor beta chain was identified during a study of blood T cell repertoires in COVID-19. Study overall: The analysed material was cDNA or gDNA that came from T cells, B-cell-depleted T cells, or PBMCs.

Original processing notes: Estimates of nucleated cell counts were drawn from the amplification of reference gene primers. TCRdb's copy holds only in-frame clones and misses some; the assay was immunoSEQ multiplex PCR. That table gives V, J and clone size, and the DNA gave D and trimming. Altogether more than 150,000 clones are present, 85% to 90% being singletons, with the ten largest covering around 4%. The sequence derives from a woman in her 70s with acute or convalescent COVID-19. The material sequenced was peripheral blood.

DNA for the CDR3: TGTGCCAGCAGCCCCCGACAGGGGGTGGACATTCAGTACTTC. Translating gives CASSPRQGVDIQYF. The gene calls are TRBV9 and TRBJ2-4; TRBD1 aligns across 9 bases. V dropped 4 bases and J dropped 8; count of bases not matched to a gene: 7. CDR3 length equals 14 residues. Germline values: CDR1 SGDLS, CDR2 YYNGEE.